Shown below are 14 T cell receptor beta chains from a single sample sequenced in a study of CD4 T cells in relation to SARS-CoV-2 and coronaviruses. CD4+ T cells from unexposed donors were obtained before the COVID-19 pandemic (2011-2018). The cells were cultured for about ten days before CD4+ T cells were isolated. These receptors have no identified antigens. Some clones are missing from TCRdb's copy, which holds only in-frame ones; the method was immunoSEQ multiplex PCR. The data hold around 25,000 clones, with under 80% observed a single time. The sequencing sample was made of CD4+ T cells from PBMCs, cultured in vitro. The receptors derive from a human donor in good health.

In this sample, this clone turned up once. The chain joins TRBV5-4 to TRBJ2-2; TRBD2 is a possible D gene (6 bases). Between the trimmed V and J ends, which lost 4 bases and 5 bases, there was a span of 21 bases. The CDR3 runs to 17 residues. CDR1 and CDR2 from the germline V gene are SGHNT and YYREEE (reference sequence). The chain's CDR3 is CASSRPGTVGGTGELFF. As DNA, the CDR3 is TGTGCCAGCAGCCGCCCAGGGACCGTCGGGGGAACCGGGGAGCTGTTTTTT.

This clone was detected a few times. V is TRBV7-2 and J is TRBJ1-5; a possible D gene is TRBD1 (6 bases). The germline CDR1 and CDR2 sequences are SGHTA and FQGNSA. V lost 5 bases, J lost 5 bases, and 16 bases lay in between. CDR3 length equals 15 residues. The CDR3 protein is CASSEQGSRDQPQHF. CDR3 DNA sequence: TGTGCCAGCAGCGAACAGGGTAGTCGTGATCAGCCCCAGCATTTT.

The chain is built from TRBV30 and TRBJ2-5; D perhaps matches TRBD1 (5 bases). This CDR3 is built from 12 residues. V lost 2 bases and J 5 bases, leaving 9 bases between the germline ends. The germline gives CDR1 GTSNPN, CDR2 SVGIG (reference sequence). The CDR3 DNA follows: TGTGCCTGGAGTTTTAGGGGTGAGACCCAGTACTTC. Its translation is CAWSFRGETQYF.

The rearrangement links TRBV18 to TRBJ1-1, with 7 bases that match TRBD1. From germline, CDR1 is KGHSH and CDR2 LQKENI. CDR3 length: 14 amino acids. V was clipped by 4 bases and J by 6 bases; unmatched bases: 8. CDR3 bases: TGTGCCAGCTCACTTTCGACAGGGTTGTCTGAAGCTTTCTTT. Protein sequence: CASSLSTGLSEAFF.

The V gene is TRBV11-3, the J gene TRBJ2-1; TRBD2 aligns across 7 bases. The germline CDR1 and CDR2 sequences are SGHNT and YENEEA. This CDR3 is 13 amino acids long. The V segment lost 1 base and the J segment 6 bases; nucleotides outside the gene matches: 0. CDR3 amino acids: CASSLGTSNEQFF. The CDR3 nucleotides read TGTGCCAGCAGCTTAGGGACTAGCAATGAGCAGTTCTTC.

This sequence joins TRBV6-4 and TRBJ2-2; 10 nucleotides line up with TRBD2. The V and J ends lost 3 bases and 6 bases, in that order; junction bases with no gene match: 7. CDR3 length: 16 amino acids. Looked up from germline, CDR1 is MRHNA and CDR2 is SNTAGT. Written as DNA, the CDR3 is TGTGCCAGCAGTGAGGCTAGCGGGAGTGGCGCCGGGGAGCTGTTTTTT. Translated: CASSEASGSGAGELFF.

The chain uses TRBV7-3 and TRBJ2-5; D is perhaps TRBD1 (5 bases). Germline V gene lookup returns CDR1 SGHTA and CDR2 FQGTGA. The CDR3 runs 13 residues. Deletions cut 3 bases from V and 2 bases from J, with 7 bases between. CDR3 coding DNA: TGTGCCAGCAGCTTCGACAGACAAGAGACCCAGTACTTC. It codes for CASSFDRQETQYF.

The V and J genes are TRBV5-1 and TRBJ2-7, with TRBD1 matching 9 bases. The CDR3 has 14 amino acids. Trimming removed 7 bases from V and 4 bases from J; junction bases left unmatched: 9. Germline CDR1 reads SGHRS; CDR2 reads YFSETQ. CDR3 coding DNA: TGCGCCAGCGGGGAACAGGGGGCGGAATACGAGCAGTACTTC. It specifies CASGEQGAEYEQYF. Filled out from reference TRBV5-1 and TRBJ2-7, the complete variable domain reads KAGVTQTPRYLIKTRGQQVTLSCSPISGHRSVSWYQQTPGQGLQFLFEYFSETQRNKGNFPGRFSGRQFSNSRSEMNVSTLELGDSALYLCASGEQGAEYEQYFGPGTRLTVT.

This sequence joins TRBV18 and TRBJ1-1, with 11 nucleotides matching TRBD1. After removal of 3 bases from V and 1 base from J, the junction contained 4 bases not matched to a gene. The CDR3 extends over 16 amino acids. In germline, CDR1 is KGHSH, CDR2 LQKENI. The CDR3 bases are TGTGCCAGCTCACCGGGGACAGGGGGACGGAACACTGAAGCTTTCTTT. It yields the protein CASSPGTGGRNTEAFF.

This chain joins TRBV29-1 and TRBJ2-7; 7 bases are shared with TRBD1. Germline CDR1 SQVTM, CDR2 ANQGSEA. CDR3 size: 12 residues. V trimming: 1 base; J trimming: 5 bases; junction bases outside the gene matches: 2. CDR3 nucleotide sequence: TGCAGCGTTGAAGGACAGGGAGACGAGCAGTACTTC. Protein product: CSVEGQGDEQYF.

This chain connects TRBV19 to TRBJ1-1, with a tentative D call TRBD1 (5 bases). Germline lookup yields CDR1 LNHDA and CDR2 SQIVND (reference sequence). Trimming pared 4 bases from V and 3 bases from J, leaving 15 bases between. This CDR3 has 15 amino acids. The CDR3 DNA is TGTGCCAGTAGTACTCTGGGGGGGTCGGACACTGAAGCTTTCTTT. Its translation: CASSTLGGSDTEAFF.

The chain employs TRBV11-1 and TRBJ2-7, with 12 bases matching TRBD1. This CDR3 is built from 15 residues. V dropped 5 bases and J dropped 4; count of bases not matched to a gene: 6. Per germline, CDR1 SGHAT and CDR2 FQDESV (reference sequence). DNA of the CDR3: TGTGCCAGCAGCAGGGGACAGGGGGCGCGTTACGAGCAGTACTTC. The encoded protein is CASSRGQGARYEQYF.

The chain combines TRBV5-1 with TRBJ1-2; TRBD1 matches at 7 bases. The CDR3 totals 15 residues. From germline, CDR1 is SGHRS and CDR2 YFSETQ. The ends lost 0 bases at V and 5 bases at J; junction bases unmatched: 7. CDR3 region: CASSLGGGYGYGYTF. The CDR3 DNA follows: TGCGCCAGCAGCTTGGGAGGGGGCTATGGATATGGCTACACCTTC. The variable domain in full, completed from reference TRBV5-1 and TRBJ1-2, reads KAGVTQTPRYLIKTRGQQVTLSCSPISGHRSVSWYQQTPGQGLQFLFEYFSETQRNKGNFPGRFSGRQFSNSRSEMNVSTLELGDSALYLCASSLGGGYGYGYTFGSGTRLTVV.

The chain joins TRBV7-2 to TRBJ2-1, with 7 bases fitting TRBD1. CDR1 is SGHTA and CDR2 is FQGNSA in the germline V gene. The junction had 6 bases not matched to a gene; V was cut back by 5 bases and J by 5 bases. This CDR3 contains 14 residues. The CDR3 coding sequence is TGTGCCAGCAGCGGGGGACAGCGAAACAATGAGCAGTTCTTC. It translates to CASSGGQRNNEQFF.